This is a list of T cell receptor beta chains from one sample in a study of T cells after yellow fever vaccination. TCRdb fed the 5' RACE reads into MiXCR, producing one record per CDR3 protein. The data show around 73,000 distinct CDR3 sequences, roughly 7.7% seen once. The sample here was CD8+ T cells sorted from PBMCs, taken on the day of the yellow fever booster vaccination. Source of these receptors: a man between 25 and 39 years old who received the YFV17D yellow fever vaccine. Both conserved end residues are part of each CDR3. D genes are given only for firm matches. Size is stated for part of the rows, as once, few or many counts, or as a class when the clone is expanded.

len	v_gene	abundance	d_gene	j_gene	CDR3aa	CDR3nt
15	TRBV5-4	few	TRBD2	TRBJ2-2	CASSVTSGYTGELFF	TGTGCCAGCAGCGTGACTAGCGGCTACACCGGGGAGCTGTTTTTT
13	TRBV30	-	TRBD2	TRBJ2-5	CAWSVAGGETQYF	TGTGCCTGGAGTGTTGCGGGAGGAGAGACCCAGTACTTC
14	TRBV28	-	TRBD2	TRBJ2-7	CASSQRTSGTQQYF	TGTGCCAGCAGTCAGAGGACTAGCGGGACCCAGCAGTACTTC
14	TRBV19	few	TRBD2	TRBJ2-2	CASTLAGAYGELFF	TGTGCCAGTACACTAGCGGGAGCCTACGGGGAGCTGTTTTTT
18	TRBV7-8	few	TRBD2	TRBJ2-2	CASSFSPGLVSNTGELFF	TGTGCCAGCAGCTTCTCTCCGGGACTAGTGTCGAACACCGGGGAGCTGTTTTTT
15	TRBV5-5	many	TRBD2	TRBJ2-3	CASSLTSGKTDTQYF	TGTGCCAGCAGCCTGACTAGCGGGAAGACAGATACGCAGTATTTT
14	TRBV15	few	-	TRBJ2-3	CATSREGGTDTQYF	TGTGCCACCAGCAGAGAAGGGGGCACAGATACGCAGTATTTT
20	TRBV27	-	TRBD1	TRBJ1-4	CASSFGPPGQGRPTNEKLFF	TGTGCCAGCAGTTTCGGGCCCCCGGGACAGGGCCGTCCAACTAATGAAAAACTGTTTTTT
14	TRBV20-1	many	-	TRBJ2-4	CSAEADFFRNIQYF	TGCAGTGCTGAGGCGGACTTCTTTCGGAACATTCAGTACTTC
15	TRBV7-9	many	-	TRBJ2-7	CASSPTLGAFYEQYF	TGTGCCAGCAGCCCTACCCTAGGAGCCTTCTACGAGCAGTACTTC
14	TRBV13	few	-	TRBJ1-5	CASSLGGPNQPQHF	TGTGCCAGCAGCTTGGGAGGGCCGAATCAGCCCCAGCATTTT
12	TRBV12-3/TRBV12-4	few	-	TRBJ2-3	CASSFFTDTQYF	TGTGCCAGCAGTTTTTTCACAGATACGCAGTATTTT
14	TRBV6-1	many	TRBD1	TRBJ1-1	CASSKGQGVTEAFF	TGTGCCAGCAGTAAGGGACAGGGGGTCACTGAAGCTTTCTTT
18	TRBV4-3	-	TRBD2	TRBJ2-2	CASSQSTAGVANTGELFF	TGCGCCAGCAGCCAATCTACCGCGGGAGTGGCGAACACCGGGGAGCTGTTTTTT
12	TRBV12-3/TRBV12-4	-	-	TRBJ2-1	CASSLIVNEQFF	TGTGCCAGCAGCCTCATAGTCAATGAGCAGTTCTTC
14	TRBV6-5	few	-	TRBJ1-1	CASSPYQGNTEAFF	TGTGCCAGCAGCCCCTACCAGGGTAACACTGAAGCTTTCTTT
18	TRBV9	-	TRBD2	TRBJ2-1	CASSVEVLAATAYNEQFF	TGTGCCAGCAGCGTAGAGGTCCTAGCGGCTACGGCCTACAATGAGCAGTTCTTC
13	TRBV7-9	-	-	TRBJ1-1	CASSLPGNTEAFF	TGTGCCAGCAGCTTACCCGGGAACACTGAAGCTTTCTTT
14	TRBV12-3/TRBV12-4	many	TRBD2	TRBJ2-7	CASSSLGGIYEQYF	TGTGCCAGCAGTAGCCTCGGGGGGATCTACGAGCAGTACTTC
11	TRBV29-1	many	-	TRBJ2-1	CSVDQNNEQFF	TGCAGCGTCGACCAAAACAATGAGCAGTTCTTC
16	TRBV19	-	-	TRBJ2-1	CASSIRDSSSYNEQFF	TGTGCCAGTAGTATACGGGACTCGAGCTCCTACAATGAGCAGTTCTTC
17	TRBV6-1	few	-	TRBJ2-5	CASSEATFRDSQETQYF	TGTGCCAGCAGTGAAGCAACGTTCCGGGACTCACAAGAGACCCAGTACTTC
12	TRBV19	-	-	TRBJ2-2	CASATGEGELFF	TGTGCCAGTGCCACCGGAGAGGGGGAGCTGTTTTTT
15	TRBV6-4	many	-	TRBJ2-1	CASALERGAYNEQFF	TGTGCCAGCGCCTTAGAGAGGGGGGCCTACAATGAGCAGTTCTTC
16	TRBV5-1	many	-	TRBJ2-1	CASSSEGGLAYNEQFF	TGCGCCAGCAGCTCCGAGGGGGGGCTCGCCTACAATGAGCAGTTCTTC
16	TRBV9	many	-	TRBJ2-7	CASSLRLGWVDYEQYF	TGTGCCAGCAGCCTAAGACTAGGATGGGTAGACTACGAGCAGTACTTC
16	TRBV7-9	-	-	TRBJ2-5	CASHNVGAPLQETQYF	TGTGCCAGCCATAACGTAGGGGCACCCCTCCAAGAGACCCAGTACTTC
20	TRBV15	few	TRBD2	TRBJ2-3	CATSRDPGTSGRASPGTQYF	TGTGCCACCAGCAGAGACCCCGGGACTAGCGGGAGGGCCTCCCCGGGCACGCAGTATTTT
15	TRBV9	few	TRBD2	TRBJ2-2	CASSASLAATGELFF	TGTGCCAGCAGCGCCTCACTAGCGGCCACCGGGGAGCTGTTTTTT
14	TRBV12-5	many	-	TRBJ2-7	CASGFQGTPHEQYF	TGTGCTAGTGGTTTTCAAGGGACTCCCCACGAGCAGTACTTC
14	TRBV20-1	many	TRBD2	TRBJ2-7	CSAMRLAGPYEQYF	TGCAGTGCTATGAGGCTAGCGGGTCCCTACGAGCAGTACTTC
12	TRBV29-1	-	-	TRBJ2-7	CSVQWAIGEQYF	TGCAGCGTCCAGTGGGCGATCGGGGAGCAGTACTTC
13	TRBV29-1	many	-	TRBJ2-5	CSAYRGGKETQYF	TGCAGCGCCTACAGGGGAGGGAAAGAGACCCAGTACTTC
15	TRBV27	-	-	TRBJ1-4	CASSFGGATNEKLFF	TGTGCCAGCAGTTTTGGGGGTGCAACTAATGAAAAACTGTTTTTT
16	TRBV3-1	few	TRBD2	TRBJ2-3	CASSPGTSGFPDTQYF	TGTGCCAGCAGCCCTGGGACTAGCGGGTTTCCAGATACGCAGTATTTT
21	TRBV6-2/TRBV6-3	-	TRBD2	TRBJ2-1	CASSYSRWGLAGAKTYNEQFF	TGTGCCAGCAGTTACTCGAGGTGGGGTCTAGCGGGAGCCAAGACCTACAATGAGCAGTTCTTC
11	TRBV7-9	many	-	TRBJ1-4	CASSRSRELFF	TGTGCCAGCAGCAGATCACGAGAACTGTTTTTT
10	TRBV7-2	many	-	TRBJ2-7	CASSGAEQYF	TGTGCCAGCAGCGGGGCCGAGCAGTACTTC
12	TRBV2	-	-	TRBJ2-5	CASSDRRETQYF	TGTGCCAGCAGCGACCGTCGGGAGACCCAGTACTTC
14	TRBV20-1	few	TRBD2	TRBJ2-7	CSARDERETYEQYF	TGCAGTGCTAGAGATGAGCGGGAAACTTACGAGCAGTACTTC
15	TRBV14	-	-	TRBJ2-5	CASSQVRGYGETQYF	TGTGCCAGCAGCCAAGTCCGAGGGTATGGAGAGACCCAGTACTTC
16	TRBV6-5	-	TRBD1	TRBJ1-3	CASSYGGRGLGNTIYF	TGTGCCAGCAGTTACGGCGGCAGGGGGTTAGGAAACACCATATATTTT
18	TRBV7-6	-	-	TRBJ2-2	CASSPYSGLSSNTGELFF	TGTGCCAGCAGCCCCTATTCGGGACTCAGTTCGAACACCGGGGAGCTGTTTTTT
15	TRBV29-1	many	TRBD2	TRBJ2-2	CSVEGTSGSTGELFF	TGCAGCGTTGAAGGAACTAGCGGGAGCACCGGGGAGCTGTTTTTT
14	TRBV18	-	-	TRBJ1-2	CASSISRENYGYTF	TGTGCCAGCTCTATCTCTCGGGAAAACTATGGCTACACCTTC
19	TRBV11-2	few	TRBD1	TRBJ2-3	CASSLVLTSGQTSTDTQYF	TGTGCCAGCAGCTTAGTTTTGACGTCGGGACAGACAAGCACAGATACGCAGTATTTT
16	TRBV29-1	-	-	TRBJ2-2	CSVEGVGGVNTGELFF	TGCAGCGTTGAGGGTGTTGGGGGAGTGAACACCGGGGAGCTGTTTTTT
19	TRBV4-3	few	TRBD2	TRBJ2-3	CASSPDPLRASGGTDTQYF	TGCGCCAGCAGTCCGGATCCCCTTCGTGCTAGCGGGGGCACAGATACGCAGTATTTT